This T cell receptor (beta chain) was retrieved from a study of blood T cell repertoires in COVID-19. The wider study: Acute and convalescent COVID-19 specimens originated in the United States, Italy and Spain.

In the original processing: It was from reference gene primer amplification that nucleated cell counts were estimated. Sequencing was performed with immunoSEQ multiplex PCR; in TCRdb, only in-frame clones are kept and a portion is missing. V, J and clone size were drawn from that table, and D and trimming were deduced from the DNA. This sample has tens of thousands of clones, with just over 85% found just once. V was shortened by 0 bases and J by 4 bases, with 4 bases between the two germline ends. Germline V gene lookup returns CDR1 SGHTA and CDR2 FQGNSA. The CDR3 covers 12 residues. The TCR originated in a man between 70 and 80 years old with active or convalescent COVID-19. Sequencing was performed on peripheral blood. V is TRBV7-2 and J is TRBJ2-7; unclear D gene. The chain's CDR3 is CASSLAEYEQYF. DNA for the CDR3: TGTGCCAGCAGCTTAGCTGAGTACGAGCAGTACTTC.